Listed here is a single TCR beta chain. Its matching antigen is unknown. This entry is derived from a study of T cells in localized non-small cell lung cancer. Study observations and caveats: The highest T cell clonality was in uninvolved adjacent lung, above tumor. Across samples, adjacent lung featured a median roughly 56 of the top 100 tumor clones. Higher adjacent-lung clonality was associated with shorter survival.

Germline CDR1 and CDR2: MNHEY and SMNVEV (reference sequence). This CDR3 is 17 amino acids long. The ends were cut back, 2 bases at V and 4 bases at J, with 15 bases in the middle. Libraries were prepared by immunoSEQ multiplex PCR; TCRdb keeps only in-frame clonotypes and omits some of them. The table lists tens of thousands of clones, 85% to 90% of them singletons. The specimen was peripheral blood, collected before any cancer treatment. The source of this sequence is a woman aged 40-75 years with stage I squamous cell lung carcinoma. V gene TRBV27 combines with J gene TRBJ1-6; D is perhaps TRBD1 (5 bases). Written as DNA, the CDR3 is TGTGCCAGCAGTTTACCCAACTACCAGGGTTATAATTCACCCCTCCACTTT. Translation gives CASSLPNYQGYNSPLHF.